These T cell receptor beta chains were read from a single sample in a study of cytomegalovirus exposure and HLA in healthy donors. Here immunoSEQ multiplex PCR was the method, and the copy in TCRdb shows in-frame clones only, minus some. Its listing shows 45,000 to 55,000 clones. The sequenced sample was PBMCs. The receptors originated from a woman aged 50 to 60 in good health and CMV-seropositive. Both conserved end residues are part of each CDR3. The D gene is left open where the match is weak.

d_call	j_call	v_call	cdr3_aa	cdr3_nt
.	TRBJ1-4	TRBV25-1	CASSVAGAGGNEKLFF	TGTGCCAGCAGTGTTGCGGGGGCGGGTGGTAATGAAAAACTGTTTTTT
TRBD2	TRBJ2-7	TRBV7-2	CASSLAGGKSSYEQYF	TGTGCCAGCAGCTTAGCGGGAGGGAAGAGCTCCTACGAGCAGTACTTC
.	TRBJ1-1	TRBV13	CEHSQGGGWFPQNTEAFF	TGTGAACACAGCCAGGGAGGAGGATGGTTCCCTCAGAACACTGAAGCTTTCTTT
TRBD1	TRBJ2-6	TRBV30	CAGTGGSGANVLTF	TGTGCCGGCACAGGGGGCTCTGGGGCCAACGTCCTGACTTTC
TRBD1	TRBJ1-1	TRBV7-3	CASSRQGPSGNTEAFF	TGTGCCAGCAGTAGACAGGGCCCCAGTGGGAACACTGAAGCTTTCTTT
.	TRBJ2-3	TRBV5-1	CASSSYGADTQYF	TGCGCCAGCAGCTCGTACGGGGCAGATACGCAGTATTTT
.	TRBJ2-5	TRBV25-1	CASSEYNLETQYF	TGTGCCAGCAGTGAATATAATTTAGAGACCCAGTACTTC
.	TRBJ2-1	TRBV11-2	CASSSGGRSYNEQFF	TGTGCCAGCAGCTCGGGGGGCCGCTCCTACAATGAGCAGTTCTTC
.	TRBJ1-5	TRBV19	CASSWASNQPQHF	TGTGCCAGTAGTTGGGCCAGCAATCAGCCCCAGCATTTT
.	TRBJ1-4	TRBV5-4	CASSQGSTNEKLFF	TGTGCCAGCAGCCAGGGATCAACTAATGAAAAACTGTTTTTT
TRBD2	TRBJ2-2	TRBV6-5	CASGIAGVSGELFF	TGTGCCAGCGGGATAGCGGGGGTCTCCGGGGAGCTGTTTTTT
TRBD2	TRBJ2-3	TRBV29-1	CSVGGGRATDTQYF	TGCAGCGTTGGGGGCGGGAGAGCGACAGATACGCAGTATTTT
.	TRBJ1-5	TRBV18	CASSRDYSNQPQHF	TGTGCCAGCTCCCGGGACTATAGCAATCAGCCCCAGCATTTT
.	TRBJ1-4	TRBV5-1	CASSRGNRDTNEKLFF	TGCGCCAGCAGCCGAGGGAACAGGGATACTAATGAAAAACTGTTTTTT
TRBD2	TRBJ2-1	TRBV6-6	CASSVSGRLNEQFF	TGTGCCAGCAGTGTGAGCGGGAGACTAAATGAGCAGTTCTTC
.	TRBJ1-4	TRBV18	CASSPGANEKLFF	TGTGCCAGCTCCCCCGGGGCTAATGAAAAACTGTTTTTT
TRBD1	TRBJ1-2	TRBV11-3	CASSLPGQGDYGYTF	TGTGCCAGCAGCTTGCCGGGACAGGGGGACTATGGCTACACCTTC
TRBD2	TRBJ2-2	TRBV4-2	CASSQAAGRVGGELFF	TGTGCCAGCAGCCAAGCTGCCGGGAGGGTAGGCGGGGAGCTGTTTTTT
TRBD2	TRBJ2-1	TRBV6-1	CASSESLPKAGGLYNEQFF	TGTGCCAGCAGTGAATCACTACCTAAAGCGGGGGGGTTGTACAATGAGCAGTTCTTC
.	TRBJ2-3	TRBV2	CASSAGDSITDTQYF	TGTGCCAGCAGTGCGGGGGACAGCATCACAGATACGCAGTATTTT
TRBD1	TRBJ2-7	TRBV28	CASSQANRGYEQYF	TGTGCCAGCAGTCAAGCAAACAGGGGGTACGAGCAGTACTTC
TRBD1	TRBJ2-7	TRBV10-3	CAISPGQGYEQYF	TGTGCCATCAGCCCGGGACAGGGCTACGAGCAGTACTTC
TRBD1	TRBJ1-2	TRBV6-6	CASSRGQGSYGYTF	TGTGCCAGCAGTCGGGGACAGGGATCCTATGGCTACACCTTC
TRBD1	TRBJ1-1	TRBV5-1	CASSPRTGGNTEAFF	TGCGCCAGCAGCCCGCGGACAGGGGGGAACACTGAAGCTTTCTTT
.	TRBJ1-5	TRBV28	CASSTPGRDTYF	TGTGCCAGCAGTACCCCGGGTCGGGACACCTATTTT
.	TRBJ2-7	TRBV11-2	CASSFAGQTYEQYF	TGTGCCAGCAGCTTCGCTGGACAGACCTACGAGCAGTACTTC
.	TRBJ2-5	TRBV6-5	CATTDRLGRTQYF	TGTGCCACCACCGACCGCTTGGGGCGGACCCAGTACTTC
.	TRBJ1-3	TRBV4-1	CASSSPFGRGNTIYF	TGCGCCAGCAGCTCTCCTTTTGGGCGCGGAAACACCATATATTTT
.	TRBJ1-2	TRBV19	CASRTPSQGSYGYTF	TGTGCCAGTAGAACCCCCAGTCAGGGGAGCTATGGCTACACCTTC
.	TRBJ2-7	TRBV7-2	CASSLVTAGEQYF	TGTGCCAGCAGCTTAGTTACGGCAGGGGAGCAGTACTTC
.	TRBJ2-7	TRBV5-8	CASSPGFYEQYF	TGTGCCAGCAGCCCGGGGTTCTACGAGCAGTACTTC
TRBD2	TRBJ2-5	TRBV7-3	CASSPTGGTGETQYF	TGTGCCAGCAGCCCCACGGGGGGGACTGGAGAGACCCAGTACTTC
.	TRBJ2-7	TRBV5-1	CASSVLGASPYEQYF	TGCGCCAGCAGCGTTCTGGGGGCCTCACCCTACGAGCAGTACTTC
TRBD1	TRBJ1-5	TRBV30	CAWTKGQNSNQPQHF	TGTGCCTGGACAAAGGGACAGAATAGCAATCAGCCCCAGCATTTT
TRBD1	TRBJ2-1	TRBV4-3	CASSQPGQGYNEQFF	TGCGCCAGCAGCCAACCGGGACAGGGGTACAATGAGCAGTTCTTC
TRBD1	TRBJ2-7	TRBV28	CASSSPGQGARYEQYF	TGTGCCAGCAGTTCTCCGGGACAGGGGGCTCGGTACGAGCAGTACTTC